This T cell receptor beta chain was retrieved from a study of T cells after yellow fever vaccination. This clonotype turned up a few times. Its target is not known. Study-wide results and limits: The appearance of a small share of clonotypes in both CD4 and CD8 compartments was observed. The booster saw the reappearance of most primary-vaccination clones (around 96% CD4, roughly 87% CD8). In FACS-sorted repertoires, abundant clonotypes from the bulk population could appear as contaminants.

CDR3 length equals 13 residues. Per the germline V gene, CDR1 is MNHEY and CDR2 is SVGAGI. With 6 bases removed from V and 8 bases from J, the gap between germline ends came to 13 bases. For TCR, cDNA came from 5'RACE template switching, which added a universal primer site and UMIs. TCRdb reprocessed the 5' RACE reads via MiXCR and lists one record per CDR3 protein. The table lists about 220,000 distinct CDR3 sequences, over 6.5% of them singletons, with 1% to 1.2% in the top ten. This sample comprised CD4+ T cells sorted from PBMCs, obtained on the day of the yellow fever booster vaccination. This TCR derives from a man aged 30 to 39 who received the YFV17D yellow fever vaccine. J is TRBJ2-2 and V is TRBV6-5; D call uncertain. The CDR3 loop is CASSALATGELFF. CDR3 bases: TGTGCCAGCAGCGCCCTGGCGACAGGGGAGCTGTTTTTT.